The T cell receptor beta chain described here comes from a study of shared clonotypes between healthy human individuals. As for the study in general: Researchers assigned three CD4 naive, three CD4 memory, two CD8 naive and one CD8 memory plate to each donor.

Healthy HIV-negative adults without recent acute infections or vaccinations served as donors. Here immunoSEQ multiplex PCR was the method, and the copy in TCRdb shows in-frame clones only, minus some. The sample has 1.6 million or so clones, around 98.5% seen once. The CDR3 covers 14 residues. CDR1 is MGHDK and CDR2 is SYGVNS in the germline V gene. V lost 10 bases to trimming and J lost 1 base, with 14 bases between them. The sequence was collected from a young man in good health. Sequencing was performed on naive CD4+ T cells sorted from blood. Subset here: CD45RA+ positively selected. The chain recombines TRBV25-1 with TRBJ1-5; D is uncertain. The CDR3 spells CATSNRRSNQPQHF. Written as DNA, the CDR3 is TGTGCCACCTCCAACCGACGAAGCAATCAGCCCCAGCATTTT.